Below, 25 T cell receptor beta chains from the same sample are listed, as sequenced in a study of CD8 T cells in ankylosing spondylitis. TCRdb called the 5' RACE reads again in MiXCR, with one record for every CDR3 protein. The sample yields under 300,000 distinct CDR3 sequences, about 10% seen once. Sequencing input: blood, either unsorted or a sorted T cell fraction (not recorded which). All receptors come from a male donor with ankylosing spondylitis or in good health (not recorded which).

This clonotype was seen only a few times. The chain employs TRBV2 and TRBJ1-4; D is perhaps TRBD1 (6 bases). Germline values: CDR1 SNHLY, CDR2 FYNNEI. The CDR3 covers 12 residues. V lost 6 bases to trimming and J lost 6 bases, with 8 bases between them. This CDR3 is CASRGGYEKLFF. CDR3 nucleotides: TGTGCCAGCAGAGGGGGGTATGAAAAACTGTTTTTT. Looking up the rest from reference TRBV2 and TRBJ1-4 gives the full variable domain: EPEVTQTPSHQVTQMGQEVILRCVPISNHLYFYWYRQILGQKVEFLVSFYNNEISEKSEIFDDQFSVERPDGSNFTLKIRSTKLEDSAMYFCASRGGYEKLFFGSGTQLSVL.

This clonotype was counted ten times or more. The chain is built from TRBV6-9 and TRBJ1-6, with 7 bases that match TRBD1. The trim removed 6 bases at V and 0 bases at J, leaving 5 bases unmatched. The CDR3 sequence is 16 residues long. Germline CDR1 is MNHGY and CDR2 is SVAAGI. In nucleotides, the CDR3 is TGTGCCAGCAGGGATCGGGACAGCTCCTATAATTCACCCCTCCACTTT. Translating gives CASRDRDSSYNSPLHF.

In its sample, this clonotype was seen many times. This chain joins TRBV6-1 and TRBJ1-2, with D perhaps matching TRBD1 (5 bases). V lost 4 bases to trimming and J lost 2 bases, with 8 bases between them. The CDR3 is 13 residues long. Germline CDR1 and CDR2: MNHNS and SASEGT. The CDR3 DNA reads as TGTGCCAGCAGTGTGGGGGTAAACTATGGCTACACCTTC. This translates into CASSVGVNYGYTF.

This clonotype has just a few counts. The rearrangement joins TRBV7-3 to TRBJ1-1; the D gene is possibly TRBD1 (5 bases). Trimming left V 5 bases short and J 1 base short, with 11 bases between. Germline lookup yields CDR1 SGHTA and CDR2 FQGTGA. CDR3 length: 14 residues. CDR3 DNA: TGTGCCAGCAGCCTATCGACAGAGAACACTGAAGCTTTCTTT. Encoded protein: CASSLSTENTEAFF. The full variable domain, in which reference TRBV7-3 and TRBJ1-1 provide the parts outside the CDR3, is GAGVSQTPSNKVTEKGKYVELRCDPISGHTALYWYRQSLGQGPEFLIYFQGTGAADDSGLPNDRFFAVRPEGSVSTLKIQRTERGDSAVYLCASSLSTENTEAFFGQGTRLTVV.

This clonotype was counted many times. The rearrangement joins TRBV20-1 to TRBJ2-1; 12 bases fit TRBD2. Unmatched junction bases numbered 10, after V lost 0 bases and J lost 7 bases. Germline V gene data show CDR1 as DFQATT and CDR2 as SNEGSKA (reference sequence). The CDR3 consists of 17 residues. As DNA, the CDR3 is TGCAGTGCTAGAGACGCGGAACTAGCGGGAGGCGTGAATGAGCAGTTCTTC. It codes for CSARDAELAGGVNEQFF.

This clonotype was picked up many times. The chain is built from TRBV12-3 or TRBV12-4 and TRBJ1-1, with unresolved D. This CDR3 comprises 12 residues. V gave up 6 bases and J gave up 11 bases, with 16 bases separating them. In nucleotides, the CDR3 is TGTGCCAGCAGGCTGGCGGGCGCAGACGCTTTCTTT. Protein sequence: CASRLAGADAFF.

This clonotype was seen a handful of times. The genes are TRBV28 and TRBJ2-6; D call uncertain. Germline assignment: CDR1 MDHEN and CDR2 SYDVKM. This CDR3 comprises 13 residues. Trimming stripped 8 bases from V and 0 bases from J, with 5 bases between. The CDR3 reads CASSRSGANVLTF. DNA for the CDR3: TGTGCCAGCTCCCGCTCTGGGGCCAACGTCCTGACTTTC.

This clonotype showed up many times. CDR3: CSAEPLQGPYQGPQHF. The DNA for the CDR3 is TGCAGTGCTGAGCCCCTGCAGGGCCCATATCAAGGGCCCCAGCATTTT. The rearrangement joins TRBV20-1 to TRBJ1-5, with a weak D call TRBD1 (5 bases). Germline lookup yields CDR1 DFQATT and CDR2 SNEGSKA (reference sequence). Trimming took 5 bases from V and 9 from J, leaving 26 bases between them. The CDR3 has 16 residues.

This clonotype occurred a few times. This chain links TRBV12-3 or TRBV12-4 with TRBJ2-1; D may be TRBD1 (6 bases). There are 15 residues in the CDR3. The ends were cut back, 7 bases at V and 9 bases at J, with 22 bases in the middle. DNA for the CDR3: TGTGCCAGCACCCGACACCTCGGACAGAAGGGTGAGCAGTTCTTC. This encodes CASTRHLGQKGEQFF.

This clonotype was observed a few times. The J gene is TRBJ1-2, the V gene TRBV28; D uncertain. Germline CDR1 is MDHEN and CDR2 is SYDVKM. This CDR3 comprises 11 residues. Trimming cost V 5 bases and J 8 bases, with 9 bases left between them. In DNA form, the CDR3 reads TGTGCCAGCAGTGCCCAAGGCGGCTACACCTTC. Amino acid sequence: CASSAQGGYTF.

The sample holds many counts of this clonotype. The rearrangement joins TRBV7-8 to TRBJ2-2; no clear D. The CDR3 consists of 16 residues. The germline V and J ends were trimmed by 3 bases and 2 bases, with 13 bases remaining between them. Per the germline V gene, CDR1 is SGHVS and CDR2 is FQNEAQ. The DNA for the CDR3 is TGTGCCAGCAGCTTTCGGGCCACGGACAACACCGGGGAGCTGTTTTTT. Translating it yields CASSFRATDNTGELFF.

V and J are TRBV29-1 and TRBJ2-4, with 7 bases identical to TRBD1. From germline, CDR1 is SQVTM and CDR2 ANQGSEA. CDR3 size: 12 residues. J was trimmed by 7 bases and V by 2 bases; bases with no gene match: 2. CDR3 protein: CSVELQGNIQYF. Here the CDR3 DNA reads TGCAGCGTTGAACTACAGGGGAACATTCAGTACTTC.

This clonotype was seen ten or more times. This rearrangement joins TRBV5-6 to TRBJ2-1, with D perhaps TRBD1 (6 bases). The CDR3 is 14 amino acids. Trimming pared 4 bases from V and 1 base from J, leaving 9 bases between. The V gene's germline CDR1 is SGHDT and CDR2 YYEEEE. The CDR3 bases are TGTGCCAGCAGCCGACAGGAGTCCTACAATGAGCAGTTCTTC. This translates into CASSRQESYNEQFF.

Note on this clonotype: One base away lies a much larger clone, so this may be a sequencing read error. For the CDR3, the DNA is TGCAGTGCTCTTGGAGCGTTCCCCGCTTGTTCGCAGTATTTT. As protein: CSALGAFPACSQYF. The rearrangement uses TRBV20-1 and TRBJ2-3, with D hard to call. CDR1 DFQATT and CDR2 SNEGSKA come from the germline V gene (reference sequence). The V end lost 5 bases, the J end lost 10 bases, and 22 bases lay between the germline ends. CDR3 length: 14 residues.

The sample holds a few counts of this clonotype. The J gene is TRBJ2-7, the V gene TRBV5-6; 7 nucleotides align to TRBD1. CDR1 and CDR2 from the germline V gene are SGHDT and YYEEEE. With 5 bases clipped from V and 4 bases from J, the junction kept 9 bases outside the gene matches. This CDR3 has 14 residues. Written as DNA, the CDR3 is TGTGCCAGCAGAAAACCGGGACAGTTATACGAGCAGTACTTC. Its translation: CASRKPGQLYEQYF.

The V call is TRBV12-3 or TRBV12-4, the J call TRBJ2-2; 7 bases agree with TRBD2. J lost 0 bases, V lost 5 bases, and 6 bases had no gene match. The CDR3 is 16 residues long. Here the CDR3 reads CASSRSGLSNTGELFF. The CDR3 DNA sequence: TGTGCCAGCAGTCGCTCGGGACTATCGAACACCGGGGAGCTGTTTTTT.

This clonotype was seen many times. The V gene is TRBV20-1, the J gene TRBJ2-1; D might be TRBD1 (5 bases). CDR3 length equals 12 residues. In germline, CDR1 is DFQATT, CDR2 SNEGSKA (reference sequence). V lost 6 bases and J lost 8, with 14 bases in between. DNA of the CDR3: TGCAGTGCCCCGCAGGGCACGGATGAGCAGTTCTTC. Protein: CSAPQGTDEQFF.

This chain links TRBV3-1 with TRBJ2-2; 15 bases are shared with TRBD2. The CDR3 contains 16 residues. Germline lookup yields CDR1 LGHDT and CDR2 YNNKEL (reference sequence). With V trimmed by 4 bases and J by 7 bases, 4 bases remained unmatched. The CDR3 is CASSPGLAGGNGELFF. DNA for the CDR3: TGTGCCAGCAGCCCGGGACTAGCGGGAGGAAACGGGGAGCTGTTTTTT. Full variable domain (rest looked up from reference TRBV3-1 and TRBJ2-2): DTAVSQTPKYLVTQMGNDKSIKCEQNLGHDTMYWYKQDSKKFLKIMFSYNNKELIINETVPNRFSPKSPDKAHLNLHINSLELGDSAVYFCASSPGLAGGNGELFFGEGSRLTVL.

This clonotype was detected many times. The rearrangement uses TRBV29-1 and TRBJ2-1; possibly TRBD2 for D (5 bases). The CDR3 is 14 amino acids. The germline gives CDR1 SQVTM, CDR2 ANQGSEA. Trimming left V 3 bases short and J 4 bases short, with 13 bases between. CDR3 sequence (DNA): TGCAGCGTTGATGGAGCGGCCTCGTACAATGAGCAGTTCTTC. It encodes CSVDGAASYNEQFF.

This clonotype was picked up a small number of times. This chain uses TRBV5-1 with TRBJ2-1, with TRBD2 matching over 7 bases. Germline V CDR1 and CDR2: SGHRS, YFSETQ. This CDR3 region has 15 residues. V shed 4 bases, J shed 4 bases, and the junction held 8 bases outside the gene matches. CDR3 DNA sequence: TGCGCCAGCAGCCCGACTAGCTCGTTATACAATGAGCAGTTCTTC. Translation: CASSPTSSLYNEQFF.

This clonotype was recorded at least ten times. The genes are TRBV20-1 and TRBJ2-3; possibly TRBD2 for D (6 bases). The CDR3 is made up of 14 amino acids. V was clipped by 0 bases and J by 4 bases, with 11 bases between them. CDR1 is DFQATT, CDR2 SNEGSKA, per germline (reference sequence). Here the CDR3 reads CSARDLAWADTQYF. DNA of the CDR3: TGCAGTGCTAGAGATCTAGCGTGGGCAGATACGCAGTATTTT.

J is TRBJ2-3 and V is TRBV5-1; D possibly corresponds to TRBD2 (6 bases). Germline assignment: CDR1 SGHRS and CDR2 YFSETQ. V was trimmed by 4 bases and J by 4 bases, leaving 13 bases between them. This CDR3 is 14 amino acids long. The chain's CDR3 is CASSRSSEADTQYF. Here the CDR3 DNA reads TGCGCCAGCAGCAGATCTAGCGAAGCAGATACGCAGTATTTT.

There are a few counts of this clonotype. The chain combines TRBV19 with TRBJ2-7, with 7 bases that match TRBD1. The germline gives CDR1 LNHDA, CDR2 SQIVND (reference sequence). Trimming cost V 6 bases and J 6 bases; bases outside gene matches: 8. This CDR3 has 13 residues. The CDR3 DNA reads TGTGCCAGTAGCACCAACAGGGGTACCGAGCAGTACTTC. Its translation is CASSTNRGTEQYF.

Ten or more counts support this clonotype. CDR3 bases: TGTGCCAGCTCACCTGGGACAGGGGTAGGCTATGGCTACACCTTC. It codes for CASSPGTGVGYGYTF. The chain carries TRBV18 and TRBJ1-2; 10 bases line up with TRBD1. V trimming: 3 bases; J trimming: 4 bases; junction bases outside the gene matches: 5. The CDR3 has 15 residues. CDR1 is KGHSH and CDR2 is LQKENI in the germline V gene.

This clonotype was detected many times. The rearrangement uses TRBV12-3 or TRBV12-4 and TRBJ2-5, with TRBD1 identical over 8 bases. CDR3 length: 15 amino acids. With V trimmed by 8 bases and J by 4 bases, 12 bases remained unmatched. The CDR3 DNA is TGTGCCAGCGGGACAGGTTCTCGGCGAAGAGAGACCCAGTACTTC. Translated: CASGTGSRRRETQYF.